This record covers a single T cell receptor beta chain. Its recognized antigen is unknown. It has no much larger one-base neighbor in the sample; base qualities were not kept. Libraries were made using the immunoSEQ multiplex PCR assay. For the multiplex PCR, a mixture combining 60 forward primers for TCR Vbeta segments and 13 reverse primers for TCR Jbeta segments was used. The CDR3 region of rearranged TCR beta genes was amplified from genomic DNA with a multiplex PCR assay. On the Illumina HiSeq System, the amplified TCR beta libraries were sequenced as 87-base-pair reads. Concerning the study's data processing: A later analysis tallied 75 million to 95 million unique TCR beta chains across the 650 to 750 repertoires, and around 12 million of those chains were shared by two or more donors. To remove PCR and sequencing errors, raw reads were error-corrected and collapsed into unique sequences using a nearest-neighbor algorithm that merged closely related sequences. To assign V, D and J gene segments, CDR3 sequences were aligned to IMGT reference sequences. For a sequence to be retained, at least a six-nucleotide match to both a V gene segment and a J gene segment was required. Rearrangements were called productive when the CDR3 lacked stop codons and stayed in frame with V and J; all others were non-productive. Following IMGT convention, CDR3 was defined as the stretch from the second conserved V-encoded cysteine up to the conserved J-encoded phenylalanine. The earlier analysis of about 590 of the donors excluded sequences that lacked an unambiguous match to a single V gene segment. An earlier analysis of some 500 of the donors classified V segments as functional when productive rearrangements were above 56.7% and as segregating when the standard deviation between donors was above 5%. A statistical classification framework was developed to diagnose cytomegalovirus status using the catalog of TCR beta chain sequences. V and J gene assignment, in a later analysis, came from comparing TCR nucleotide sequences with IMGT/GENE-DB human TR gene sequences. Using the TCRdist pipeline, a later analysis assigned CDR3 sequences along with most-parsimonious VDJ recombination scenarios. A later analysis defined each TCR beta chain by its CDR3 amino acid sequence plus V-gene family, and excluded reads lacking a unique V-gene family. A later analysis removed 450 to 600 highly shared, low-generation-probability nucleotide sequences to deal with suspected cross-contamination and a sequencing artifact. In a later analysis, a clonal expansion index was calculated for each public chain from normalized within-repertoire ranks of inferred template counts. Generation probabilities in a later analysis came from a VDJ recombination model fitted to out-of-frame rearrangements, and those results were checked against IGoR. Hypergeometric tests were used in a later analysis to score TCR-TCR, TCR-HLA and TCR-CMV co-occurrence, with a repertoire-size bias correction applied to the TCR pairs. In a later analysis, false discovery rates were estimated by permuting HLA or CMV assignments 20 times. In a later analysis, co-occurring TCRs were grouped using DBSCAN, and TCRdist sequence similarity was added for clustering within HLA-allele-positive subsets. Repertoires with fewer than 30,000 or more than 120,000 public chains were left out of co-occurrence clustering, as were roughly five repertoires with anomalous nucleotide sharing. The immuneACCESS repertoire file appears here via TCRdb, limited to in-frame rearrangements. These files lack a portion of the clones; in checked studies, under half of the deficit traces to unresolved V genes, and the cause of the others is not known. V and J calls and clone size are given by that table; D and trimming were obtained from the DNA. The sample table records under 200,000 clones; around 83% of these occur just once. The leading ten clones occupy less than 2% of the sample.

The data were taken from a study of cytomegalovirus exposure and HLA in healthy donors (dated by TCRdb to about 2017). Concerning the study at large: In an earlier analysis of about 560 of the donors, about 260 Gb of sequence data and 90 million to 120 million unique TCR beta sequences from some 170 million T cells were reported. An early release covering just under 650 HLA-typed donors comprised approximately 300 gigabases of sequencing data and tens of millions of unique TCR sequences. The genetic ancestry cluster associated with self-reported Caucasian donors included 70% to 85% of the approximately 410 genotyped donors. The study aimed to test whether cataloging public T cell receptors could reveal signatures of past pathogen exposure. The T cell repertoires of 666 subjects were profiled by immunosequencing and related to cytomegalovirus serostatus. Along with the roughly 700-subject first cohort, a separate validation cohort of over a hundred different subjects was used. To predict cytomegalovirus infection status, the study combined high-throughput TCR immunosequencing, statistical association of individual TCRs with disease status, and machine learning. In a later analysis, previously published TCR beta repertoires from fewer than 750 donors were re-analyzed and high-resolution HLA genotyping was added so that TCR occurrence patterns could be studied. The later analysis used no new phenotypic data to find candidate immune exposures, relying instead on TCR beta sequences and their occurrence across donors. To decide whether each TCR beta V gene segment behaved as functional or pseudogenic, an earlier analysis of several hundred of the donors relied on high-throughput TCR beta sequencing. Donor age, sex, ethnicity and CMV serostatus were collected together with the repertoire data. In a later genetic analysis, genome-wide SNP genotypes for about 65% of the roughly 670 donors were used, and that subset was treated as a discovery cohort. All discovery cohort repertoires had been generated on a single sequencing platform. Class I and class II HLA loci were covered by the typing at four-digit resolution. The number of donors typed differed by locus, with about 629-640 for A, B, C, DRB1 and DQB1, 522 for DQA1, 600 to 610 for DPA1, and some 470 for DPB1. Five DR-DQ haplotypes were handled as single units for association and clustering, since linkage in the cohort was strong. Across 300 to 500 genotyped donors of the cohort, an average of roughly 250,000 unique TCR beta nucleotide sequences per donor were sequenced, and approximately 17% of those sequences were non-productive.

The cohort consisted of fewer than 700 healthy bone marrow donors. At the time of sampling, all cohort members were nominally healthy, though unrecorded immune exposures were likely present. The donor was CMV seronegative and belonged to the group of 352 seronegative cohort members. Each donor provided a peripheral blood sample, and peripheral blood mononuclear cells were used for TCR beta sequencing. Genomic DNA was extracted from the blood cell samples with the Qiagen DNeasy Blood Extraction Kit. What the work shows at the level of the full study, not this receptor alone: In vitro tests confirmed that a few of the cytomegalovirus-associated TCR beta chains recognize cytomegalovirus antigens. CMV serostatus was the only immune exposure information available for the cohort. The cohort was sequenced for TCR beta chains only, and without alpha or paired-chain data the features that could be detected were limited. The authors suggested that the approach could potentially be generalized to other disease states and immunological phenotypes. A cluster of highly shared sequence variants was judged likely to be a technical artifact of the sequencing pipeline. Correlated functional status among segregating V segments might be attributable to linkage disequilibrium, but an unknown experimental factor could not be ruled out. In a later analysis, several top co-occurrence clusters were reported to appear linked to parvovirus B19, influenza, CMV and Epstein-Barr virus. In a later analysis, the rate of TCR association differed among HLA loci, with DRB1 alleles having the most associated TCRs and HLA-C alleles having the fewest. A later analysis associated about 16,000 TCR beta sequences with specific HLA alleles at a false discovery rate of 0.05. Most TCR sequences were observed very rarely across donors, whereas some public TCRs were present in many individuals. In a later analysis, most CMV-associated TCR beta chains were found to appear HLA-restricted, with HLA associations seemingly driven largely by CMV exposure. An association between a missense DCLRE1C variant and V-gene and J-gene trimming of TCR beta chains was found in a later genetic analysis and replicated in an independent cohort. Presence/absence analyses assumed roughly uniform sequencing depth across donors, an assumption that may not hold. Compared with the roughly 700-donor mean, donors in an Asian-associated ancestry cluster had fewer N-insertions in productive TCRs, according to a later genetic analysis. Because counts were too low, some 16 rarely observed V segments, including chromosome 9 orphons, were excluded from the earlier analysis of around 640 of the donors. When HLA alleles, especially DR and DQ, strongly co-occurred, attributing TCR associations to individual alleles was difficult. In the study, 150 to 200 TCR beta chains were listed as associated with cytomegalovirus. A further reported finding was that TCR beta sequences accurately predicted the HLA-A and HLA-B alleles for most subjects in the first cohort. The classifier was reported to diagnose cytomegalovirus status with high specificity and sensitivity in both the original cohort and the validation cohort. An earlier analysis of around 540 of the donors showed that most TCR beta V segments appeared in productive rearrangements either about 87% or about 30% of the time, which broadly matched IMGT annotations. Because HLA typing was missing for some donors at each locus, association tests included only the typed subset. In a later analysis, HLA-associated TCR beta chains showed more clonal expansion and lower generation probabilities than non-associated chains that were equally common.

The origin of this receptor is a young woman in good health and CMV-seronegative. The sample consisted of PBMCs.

The CDR3 loop reads CASSHGTGVGSGANVLTF. Read as DNA, the sequence is TGCGCCAGCAGTCATGGGACAGGGGTCGGCTCTGGGGCCAACGTCCTGACTTTC. Recombination connected TRBV23-1 to TRBJ2-6, with 10 central nucleotides matching TRBD1. TRBV23-1 is an open reading frame, and its role is uncertain. Taken from cysteine to phenylalanine, the CDR3 has 18 residues. The read is trimmed to its CDR3 DNA, 54 bases read in frame from base 1. V loses 3 bases at its end and J loses 0 bases; junction bases beyond the gene matches: 5.